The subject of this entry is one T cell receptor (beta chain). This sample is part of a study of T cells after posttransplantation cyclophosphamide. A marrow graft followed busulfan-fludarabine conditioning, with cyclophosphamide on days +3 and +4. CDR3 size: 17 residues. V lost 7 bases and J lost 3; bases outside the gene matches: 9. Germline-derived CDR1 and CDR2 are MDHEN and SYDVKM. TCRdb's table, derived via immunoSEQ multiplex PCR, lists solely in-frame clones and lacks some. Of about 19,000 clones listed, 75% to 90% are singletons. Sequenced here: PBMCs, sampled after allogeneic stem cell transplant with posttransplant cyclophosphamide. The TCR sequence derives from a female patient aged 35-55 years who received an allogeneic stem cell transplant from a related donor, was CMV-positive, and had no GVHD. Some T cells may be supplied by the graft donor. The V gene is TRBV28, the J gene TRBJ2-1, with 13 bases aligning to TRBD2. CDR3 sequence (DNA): TGTGCCAGCAACCCCGTGGGACTAGCGGGGAGCTACAATGAGCAGTTCTTC. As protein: CASNPVGLAGSYNEQFF. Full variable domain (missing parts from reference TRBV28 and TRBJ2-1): DVKVTQSSRYLVKRTGEKVFLECVQDMDHENMFWYRQDPGLGLRLIYFSYDVKMKEKGDIPEGYSVSREKKERFSLILESASTNQTSMYLCASNPVGLAGSYNEQFFGPGTRLTVL.